Below, one TCR beta chain is given with its context. The antigen remains unidentified. The data were obtained in a study of cytotoxic CD8 clonotypes in ibrutinib-treated CLL. Study conclusions and caveats: There were differences in sampling times between sustained-remission and progressing patients.

Deep sequencing aimed at 1 in 200,000 to 1 in 1 million T cells' resolution. Only in-frame clones appear in the TCRdb table, and some are missing; sequencing was by immunoSEQ multiplex PCR. The data show 100,000 to 150,000 clones, 70% to 90% seen once. The V and J ends lost 6 bases and 0 bases respectively, with 14 bases between them. The CDR3 is 15 residues long. Germline CDR1 reads SGDLS; CDR2 reads YYNGEE. The chain carries TRBV9 and TRBJ2-3; weak D call: TRBD2 (6 bases). This receptor was taken from a human donor with chronic lymphocytic leukemia. The material was PBMCs, obtained after 24 months of ibrutinib treatment. For the CDR3, the DNA is TGTGCCAGCACCGCTGGTAGCGGTAGCACAGATACGCAGTATTTT. Translation gives CASTAGSGSTDTQYF.